This T cell receptor beta chain is from a study of OX40 agonist ivuxolimab in advanced cancers. Study background: Aged roughly 23 to 90 with a mean of about 60 years, they were around 83% male. Enrollees could have had prior anti-PD-1, anti-PD-L1 or anti-CTLA-4 therapy, which 40% had received.

Study-level findings and limits: CD8+ T cells showed, on average, more clonal expansion than CD4+ cells. In the 0.1 to 3.0 mg/kg range, CD4+ and CD8+ blood T cells had expanded clonally by week 6.

Of note for this clone: Its antigen is unidentified.

Sequencing used immunoSEQ multiplex PCR; TCRdb keeps in-frame clones, though not all of them. Of tens of thousands of clones detected, 65% to 90% appear once; the ten largest clones hold roughly 3%. This CDR3 spans 14 amino acids. V was clipped by 5 bases and J by 2 bases, with 14 bases between them. CDR1 and CDR2 from the germline V gene are SGHRS and YFSETQ. The chain links TRBV5-1 to TRBJ2-7; D is uncertain. The sample in question was CD4+ or CD8+ T cells sorted from blood, obtained in a trial of the OX40 agonist ivuxolimab. This clonotype originated in an adult with an advanced solid tumor such as melanoma, head and neck, liver or kidney cancer. In DNA form, the CDR3 reads TGCGCCAGCAGGCTCACGACGATCACCTACGAGCAGTACTTC. Translating gives CASRLTTITYEQYF.